The clone carrying this T cell receptor beta chain was found a few times. Its antigen is not identified. TCRdb processed the 5' RACE reads anew with MiXCR; each CDR3 protein has one entry. The table lists under 300,000 distinct CDR3 sequences, less than 20% of them singletons, with around 3.8% in the top ten. This sample was included in a study of T-cell memory formation after mild COVID-19. Study outcomes and limitations: Shrinking CD4+ clones were chiefly CM and EM; CD8+ ones were chiefly EMRA.

This CDR3 region has 13 residues. Germline assignment: CDR1 LGHNA and CDR2 YSLEER. Losses at the gene ends were 6 bases for V and 11 bases for J; bases not matched to a gene: 10. The V gene is TRBV4-3, the J gene TRBJ1-1; the match to TRBD1 covers 9 bases. This receptor was obtained from a man aged 18 to 30 who had mild COVID-19 (a few samples of this study predate the infection). Cell type and time point are not known. Sequenced material: PBMCs or a T cell subset sorted from them (not recorded which). CDR3 in DNA: TGCGCCAGCAGTACCGGGACAGGGTATTTTGCTTTCTTT. Translating gives CASSTGTGYFAFF.